This T cell receptor (beta chain) appears in the sequencing data of a study of graft-versus-host responses after intestinal transplantation. Germline-derived CDR1 and CDR2 are MDHEN and SYDVKM. With 8 bases clipped from V and 0 bases from J, the junction kept 11 bases outside the gene matches. The CDR3 totals 18 residues. This table comes from immunoSEQ multiplex PCR, and its TCRdb copy is limited to in-frame clones, with some not included. The sample lists approximately 85,000 clones, around 93% occurring once. To note about this clone: Its specificity is not known.

The clonotype was recovered from a human donor who was the organ donor for an intestinal transplant. Sample: unstimulated CD8+ T cells sorted from spleen or lymph node cells, taken before transplant. This sequence joins TRBV28 and TRBJ2-5; 14 bases are shared with TRBD2. CDR3 loop: CASGEPGLAGANQETQYF. CDR3 in DNA: TGTGCCAGCGGTGAACCGGGACTAGCGGGGGCCAACCAAGAGACCCAGTACTTC.